The 8 T cell receptor beta chains given below trace back to one sample, sequenced in a study of T cells in localized non-small cell lung cancer. TCRdb's table, derived via immunoSEQ multiplex PCR, lists solely in-frame clones and lacks some. The table has tens of thousands of clones, about nine tenths seen once; the top ten hold around 4.2%. The sequences come from peripheral blood, collected before any cancer treatment. The receptors were gathered from a male donor older than 55 with stage III lung adenocarcinoma.

This CDR3 reads CASSVTGSNGYTF. The CDR3 DNA sequence: TGTGCCAGCAGCGTAACAGGCAGTAATGGCTACACCTTC. This chain uses TRBV9 with TRBJ1-2, with D tentatively TRBD1 (5 bases). V was shortened by 1 base and J by 6 bases, with 10 bases between the two germline ends. The CDR3 consists of 13 residues. Per the germline V gene, CDR1 is SGDLS and CDR2 is YYNGEE.

This chain uses TRBV14 with TRBJ2-3, with a weak D call TRBD1 (5 bases). Germline-derived CDR1 and CDR2 are SGHDN and FVKESK. V lost 0 bases and J 7 bases, leaving 14 bases between the germline ends. This CDR3 is 15 amino acids long. CDR3 sequence (DNA): TGTGCCAGCAGCCAAGATTATGGGGCGCTGAATACGCAGTATTTT. This encodes CASSQDYGALNTQYF.

The chain couples TRBV28 to TRBJ1-1, with no clear D. With 3 bases removed from V and 8 bases from J, the gap between germline ends came to 7 bases. CDR3 length equals 11 residues. Per the germline V gene, CDR1 is MDHEN and CDR2 is SYDVKM. The CDR3 is CASSFSREAFF. The CDR3 region has the DNA TGTGCCAGCAGTTTTTCACGGGAAGCTTTCTTT.

This chain joins TRBV7-9 and TRBJ1-1; D might be TRBD1 (6 bases). V was shortened by 5 bases and J by 1 base, with 14 bases between the two germline ends. From germline, CDR1 is SEHNR and CDR2 FQNEAQ (reference sequence). The CDR3 extends over 15 amino acids. The CDR3 bases are TGTGCCAGCAGCCCTGGGACATTGACGAACACTGAAGCTTTCTTT. Protein sequence: CASSPGTLTNTEAFF.

The rearrangement uses TRBV6-5 and TRBJ2-3, with 8 nucleotides matching TRBD1. The germline gives CDR1 MNHEY, CDR2 SVGAGI. The junction had 4 bases not matched to a gene; V was cut back by 7 bases and J by 1 base. The CDR3 has 14 amino acids. This CDR3 reads CASTPGQGTDTQYF. The DNA of the CDR3 is TGTGCCAGCACCCCGGGACAGGGCACAGATACGCAGTATTTT.

The chain joins TRBV6-1 to TRBJ1-1, with no clear D. CDR3 size: 13 residues. Germline V gives CDR1 MNHNS, CDR2 SASEGT. V dropped 11 bases and J dropped 3 bases, with 16 bases sitting between them. The DNA for the CDR3 is TGTGCCTCCCGGTTCAGGATAGACACTGAAGCTTTCTTT. It encodes CASRFRIDTEAFF.

The V call is TRBV6-5, the J call TRBJ2-1; 8 bases fit TRBD2. This CDR3 comprises 15 residues. J gave up 10 bases and V 6 bases, and 14 bases lay outside the gene matches. The germline V gene encodes CDR1 MNHEY and CDR2 SVGAGI. The CDR3 bases are TGTGCCAGCAGGCGGAGCGGGGGAGAAGCCGTGGAGCAGTTCTTC. Residues: CASRRSGGEAVEQFF.

The chain uses TRBV5-6 and TRBJ1-1, with D uncertain. Germline loops: CDR1 SGHDT, CDR2 YYEEEE. V was trimmed by 2 bases and J by 5 bases, leaving 4 bases between them. This CDR3 comprises 11 residues. The DNA for the CDR3 is TGTGCCAGCAGCTTATATACTGAAGCTTTCTTT. This gives the protein CASSLYTEAFF. Filled out from reference TRBV5-6 and TRBJ1-1, the complete variable domain reads DAGVTQSPTHLIKTRGQQVTLRCSPKSGHDTVSWYQQALGQGPQFIFQYYEEEERQRGNFPDRFSGHQFPNYSSELNVNALLLGDSALYLCASSLYTEAFFGQGTRLTVV.